The T cell receptor (beta chain) under discussion was sequenced for a study of control samples from healthy donors and cancer patients. Germline values: CDR1 SGHTA, CDR2 FQGNSA. The CDR3 is made up of 14 amino acids. Between the trimmed V and J ends, which lost 4 bases and 7 bases, there was a span of 16 bases. Repertoires were generated with immunoSEQ multiplex PCR, while TCRdb's copy carries only in-frame clones and drops some. The sample includes 75,000 to 100,000 clones, 85% to 90% seen only once; the top ten take 1.3%. The sequence was obtained from a woman between 50 and 59 years old in good health. Sequenced material: blood. The V and J genes are TRBV7-2 and TRBJ1-2; the D gene is possibly TRBD1 (5 bases). In nucleotides, the CDR3 is TGTGCCAGCAGCTCGCAGGGTCTAAAGGGTGGCTACACCTTC. This gives the protein CASSSQGLKGGYTF. Full variable domain (rest looked up from reference TRBV7-2 and TRBJ1-2): GAGVSQSPSNKVTEKGKDVELRCDPISGHTALYWYRQSLGQGLEFLIYFQGNSAPDKSGLPSDRFSAERTGGSVSTLTIQRTQQEDSAVYLCASSSQGLKGGYTFGSGTRLTVV.